This T cell receptor (beta chain) is drawn from a study of T cell repertoires in cytomegalovirus infection. Across the whole study: Matching HLA type and CMV infection were both indicated by public TCR beta signatures.

CDR3 length: 14 amino acids. In germline, CDR1 is SGHTA, CDR2 FQGNSA. Trimming pared 2 bases from V and 7 bases from J, leaving 14 bases between. TCRdb re-analysed the reads in MiXCR, keeping a single row per CDR3 protein. The table records about 360,000 distinct CDR3 sequences, about a sixth of them present only once. Study conclusions and caveats: Summed frequency of public TCR beta families distinguished CMV carriers with the relevant HLA. Clonotypes of TCR beta that were HLA-C-restricted and CMV-specific dominated the ex vivo response.

This clonotype appeared many times. No antigen is known for it. Sequencing was done on a sample of PBMCs. This chain links TRBV7-2 with TRBJ1-2, with D unresolved. The receptor comes from a human donor in good health (CMV status not recorded). Some clones in this sample may be carry-over from other donors' samples. CDR3 bases: TGTGCCAGCAGCTTACGCCCTTACGAGGGTGGCTACACCTTC. Translated, it gives CASSLRPYEGGYTF.